The 20 T cell receptor beta chains reported below all come from one sample, sequenced in a study of cytomegalovirus exposure and HLA in healthy donors. The PCR ran on 60 Vbeta and 13 Jbeta primers. Sequencing was performed with immunoSEQ multiplex PCR; in TCRdb, only in-frame clones are kept and a portion is missing. The table lists 110,000 to 150,000 clones, less than 90% of them singletons. The sample consisted of PBMCs. The receptors were gathered from a boy aged 2 to 9 in good health and CMV-seronegative.

This chain uses TRBV2 with TRBJ2-7; perhaps TRBD1 as D (5 bases). There are 14 residues in the CDR3. Trimming left V 1 base short and J 4 bases short, with 11 bases between. Germline assignment: CDR1 SNHLY and CDR2 FYNNEI. In DNA, the CDR3 is TGTGCCAGCAGTGAAGACAGGTCGGATTACGAGCAGTACTTC. Translated: CASSEDRSDYEQYF.

J is TRBJ2-2 and V is TRBV7-6, with D possibly TRBD2 on 5 matching bases. Per the germline V gene, CDR1 is SGHVS and CDR2 is FNYEAQ. This CDR3 has 15 amino acids. With 8 bases removed from V and 1 base from J, the gap between germline ends came to 14 bases. The CDR3 DNA is TGTGCCAGCGTCGGACTCGGGGAGAACACCGGGGAGCTGTTTTTT. This codes for CASVGLGENTGELFF.

The chain links TRBV15 to TRBJ2-5, with 9 bases fitting TRBD1. The CDR3 is 12 residues long. Trimming at V came to 0 bases and at J to 13 bases, leaving 3 bases not matched to a gene. Germline V gene lookup returns CDR1 LNHNV and CDR2 YYDKDF (reference sequence). CDR3 nucleotide sequence: TGTGCCACCAGCAGAGATAGGGACAGGGCGTACTTC. Its protein is CATSRDRDRAYF.

The genes are TRBV9 and TRBJ2-7; 10 nucleotides match TRBD2. The CDR3 is 18 amino acids. Germline lookup yields CDR1 SGDLS and CDR2 YYNGEE. The V gene end was trimmed by 1 base and the J gene end by 7 bases; junction bases not matched to a gene: 17. The CDR3 DNA reads as TGTGCCAGCAGCGTAACGGCCCCTGCTAGCGGGAGAACGGGGGAGCAGTACTTC. Translating gives CASSVTAPASGRTGEQYF.

The V call is TRBV5-6, the J call TRBJ1-4; D gene ambiguous. The CDR3 totals 17 residues. V was cut by 7 bases and J by 0 bases, with 19 bases left in between. CDR1 is SGHDT, CDR2 YYEEEE, per germline. In DNA form, the CDR3 reads TGTGCCAGCTCGGAGAGCGGTACCTATGCAACTAATGAAAAACTGTTTTTT. Its protein product is CASSESGTYATNEKLFF.

The CDR3 spells CAISESAVSAYEQYF. For the CDR3, the DNA is TGTGCCATCAGTGAGTCCGCAGTGTCCGCCTACGAGCAGTACTTC. The V and J genes are TRBV10-3 and TRBJ2-7; no clear D gene. Per germline, CDR1 ENHRY and CDR2 SYGVKD. V lost 0 bases and J lost 2, with 11 bases in between. The CDR3 contains 15 residues.

This clone was observed a handful of times. This rearrangement joins TRBV9 to TRBJ2-3; a weak D match, TRBD2 (6 bases). The germline CDR1 and CDR2 sequences are SGDLS and YYNGEE. Between the trimmed V and J ends, which lost 0 bases and 5 bases, there was a span of 13 bases. This CDR3 comprises 15 residues. CDR3 sequence reads: CASSVVPVSGDTQYF. CDR3 DNA sequence: TGTGCCAGCAGCGTAGTGCCCGTTAGCGGAGATACGCAGTATTTT.

V gene TRBV4-2 combines with J gene TRBJ1-5; no reliable D call. The CDR3 covers 16 residues. The ends were cut back, 0 bases at V and 2 bases at J, with 11 bases in the middle. Per germline, CDR1 LGHNA and CDR2 YNFKEQ. The CDR3 coding sequence is TGTGCCAGCAGCCAAGATCTCAGCGGGGGCAATCAGCCCCAGCATTTT. This translates into CASSQDLSGGNQPQHF.

This clone was counted once. This rearrangement joins TRBV6-5 to TRBJ2-3, with D unclear. The CDR3 is 15 residues long. Germline V gene data show CDR1 as MNHEY and CDR2 as SVGAGI. V gave up 0 bases and J gave up 0 bases, with 7 bases separating them. DNA for the CDR3: TGTGCCAGCAGTTACTCGCAGTCTAGCACAGATACGCAGTATTTT. Its translation: CASSYSQSSTDTQYF.

The chain is built from TRBV5-4 and TRBJ2-2, with a weak D call TRBD1 (5 bases). The CDR3 has 14 amino acids. Germline CDR1 is SGHNT and CDR2 is YYREEE (reference sequence). V lost 0 bases and J lost 11, with 14 bases in between. The CDR3, as DNA: TGTGCCAGCAGCTTGGACCCTAGGGGAATCGAGCTGTTTTTT. Amino acid sequence: CASSLDPRGIELFF.

The chain couples TRBV9 to TRBJ2-1, with a possible D match to TRBD2 (5 bases). Between the trimmed V and J ends, which lost 0 bases and 4 bases, there was a span of 11 bases. CDR3 length equals 15 residues. CDR1 SGDLS and CDR2 YYNGEE come from the germline V gene. CDR3 sequence: CASSVDPAEYNEQFF. The CDR3 DNA follows: TGTGCCAGCAGCGTAGATCCAGCGGAGTACAATGAGCAGTTCTTC.

V and J are TRBV5-4 and TRBJ2-7; TRBD1 matches at 9 bases. Germline V gives CDR1 SGHNT, CDR2 YYREEE (reference sequence). The CDR3 covers 13 residues. Unmatched junction bases numbered 5, after V lost 4 bases and J lost 6 bases. CDR3 in amino acids: CASSRTGDVEQYF. CDR3 in DNA: TGTGCCAGCAGCCGGACAGGGGATGTCGAGCAGTACTTC. Filled out from reference TRBV5-4 and TRBJ2-7, the complete variable domain reads ETGVTQSPTHLIKTRGQQVTLRCSSQSGHNTVSWYQQALGQGPQFIFQYYREEENGRGNFPPRFSGLQFPNYSSELNVNALELDDSALYLCASSRTGDVEQYFGPGTRLTVT.

The rearrangement links TRBV7-2 to TRBJ1-1, with D possibly matching TRBD1 (5 bases). Trimming stripped 2 bases from V and 1 base from J, with 5 bases between. The CDR3 runs to 13 residues. CDR1 and CDR2 (germline): SGHTA, FQGNSA. CDR3 DNA: TGTGCCAGCAGCTTACAGGGGAACACTGAAGCTTTCTTT. Its translation is CASSLQGNTEAFF.

V is TRBV14 and J is TRBJ1-3, with unresolved D. CDR1 and CDR2 from the germline V gene are SGHDN and FVKESK. The V gene lost 1 base and the J gene lost 4 bases, with 11 bases spanning the gap. CDR3 length equals 15 residues. CDR3 loop: CASSQAVIEGNTIYF. DNA of the CDR3: TGTGCCAGCAGCCAAGCGGTGATTGAGGGAAACACCATATATTTT. Full variable domain (missing parts from reference TRBV14 and TRBJ1-3): EAGVTQFPSHSVIEKGQTVTLRCDPISGHDNLYWYRRVMGKEIKFLLHFVKESKQDESGMPNNRFLAERTGGTYSTLKVQPAELEDSGVYFCASSQAVIEGNTIYFGEGSWLTVV.

This chain joins TRBV28 and TRBJ2-5; maybe TRBD2 (6 bases). CDR1 and CDR2 from the germline V gene are MDHEN and SYDVKM. The CDR3 has 17 residues. V was pared by 2 bases and J by 0 bases, with 16 bases between. Here the CDR3 DNA reads TGTGCCAGCAGTTTAGGGTTTCGACTAGATAACCAAGAGACCCAGTACTTC. Its translation: CASSLGFRLDNQETQYF. The whole variable domain, filled in from reference TRBV28 and TRBJ2-5, reads DVKVTQSSRYLVKRTGEKVFLECVQDMDHENMFWYRQDPGLGLRLIYFSYDVKMKEKGDIPEGYSVSREKKERFSLILESASTNQTSMYLCASSLGFRLDNQETQYFGPGTRLLVL.

The V call is TRBV9, the J call TRBJ2-1; 9 nucleotides align to TRBD2. Germline CDR1 reads SGDLS; CDR2 reads YYNGEE. CDR3 length: 15 amino acids. The trim removed 4 bases at V and 4 bases at J, leaving 6 bases unmatched. The CDR3 sequence is CASSYGTSLYNEQFF. For the CDR3, the DNA is TGTGCCAGCAGCTACGGGACTAGCCTATACAATGAGCAGTTCTTC.

This chain links TRBV4-2 with TRBJ2-1, with 8 bases identical to TRBD2. This CDR3 is 16 amino acids long. Germline CDR1 and CDR2: LGHNA and YNFKEQ. Unmatched junction bases numbered 11, after V lost 0 bases and J lost 10 bases. CDR3 nucleotide sequence: TGTGCCAGCAGCCAAGAGGGGACGGGAGGGCCCGCCGAGCAGTTCTTC. This translates into CASSQEGTGGPAEQFF.

The chain employs TRBV6-1 and TRBJ2-7; 7 nucleotides align to TRBD1. This CDR3 is 14 amino acids long. Germline CDR1 MNHNS, CDR2 SASEGT. V was clipped by 5 bases and J by 2 bases; unmatched bases: 6. The CDR3 reads CASSIRQGPYEQYF. Here the CDR3 DNA reads TGTGCCAGCAGTATTCGACAGGGACCCTACGAGCAGTACTTC.

The chain couples TRBV27 to TRBJ1-6, with 12 bases that match TRBD1. Germline V gene data show CDR1 as MNHEY and CDR2 as SMNVEV (reference sequence). After removal of 2 bases from V and 8 bases from J, the junction contained 1 base not matched to a gene. This CDR3 comprises 15 residues. DNA of the CDR3: TGTGCCAGCAGTTTAAGGGACAGGGGGCATTCACCCCTCCACTTT. This translates into CASSLRDRGHSPLHF.

CDR3 nucleotide sequence: TGTGCCAGCAACACCCGGGGACTGTTTTTT. This encodes CASNTRGLFF. The gene calls are TRBV21-1 and TRBJ1-4. TRBV21-1 is designated a pseudogene. The CDR3 consists of 10 residues.